This T cell receptor beta chain was retrieved from a study of blood T cell repertoires in COVID-19. The CDR3 length is 15 residues. CDR1 and CDR2 from the germline V gene are SGHVS and FNYEAQ. Trimming removed 5 bases from V and 4 bases from J, with 17 bases in between. This study enrolled people aged about 18 to 95 from around 25 US geographic areas. Participants reported their clinical history, and cohort assignment relied on those reports. Per the study methods: How many nucleated cells were present was estimated from reference gene primer amplification. Data came from immunoSEQ multiplex PCR; TCRdb stores just in-frame clones and leaves some out. The V and J calls and clone size are taken from that table; D and trimming were inferred from the DNA. The top ten clones hold less than 2% of a sample with 360,000 or so clones, roughly 90% of them seen once.

This chain uses TRBV7-6 with TRBJ1-2; D perhaps matches TRBD1 (6 bases). This receptor was taken from a woman in her 30s who had recovered from COVID-19. Sequenced sample: PBMCs or T cells enriched from blood (not recorded which). The CDR3 loop is CASSLGDTAVYGYTF. CDR3 in DNA: TGTGCCAGCAGCCTGGGGGACACGGCGGTCTATGGCTACACCTTC. The whole variable domain, filled in from reference TRBV7-6 and TRBJ1-2, reads GAGVSQSPRYKVTKRGQDVALRCDPISGHVSLYWYRQALGQGPEFLTYFNYEAQQDKSGLPNDRFSAERPEGSISTLTIQRTEQRDSAMYRCASSLGDTAVYGYTFGSGTRLTVV.